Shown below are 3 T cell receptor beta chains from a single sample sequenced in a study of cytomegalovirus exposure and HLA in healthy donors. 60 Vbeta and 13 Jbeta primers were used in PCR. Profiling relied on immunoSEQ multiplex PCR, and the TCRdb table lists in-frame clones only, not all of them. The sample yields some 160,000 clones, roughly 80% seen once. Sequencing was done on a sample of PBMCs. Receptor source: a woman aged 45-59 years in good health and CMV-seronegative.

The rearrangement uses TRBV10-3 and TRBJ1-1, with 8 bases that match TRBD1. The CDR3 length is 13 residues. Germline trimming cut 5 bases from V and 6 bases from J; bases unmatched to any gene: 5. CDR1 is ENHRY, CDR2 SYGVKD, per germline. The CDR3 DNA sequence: TGTGCCATCAGTTTACAGGGGGTTGCTGAAGCTTTCTTT. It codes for CAISLQGVAEAFF.

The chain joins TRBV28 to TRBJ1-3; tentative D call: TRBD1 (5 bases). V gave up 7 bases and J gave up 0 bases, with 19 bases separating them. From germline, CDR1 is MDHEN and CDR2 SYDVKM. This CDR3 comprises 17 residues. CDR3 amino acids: CASTLGGRDSSGNTIYF. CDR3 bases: TGTGCCAGCACCCTTGGGGGGAGGGATAGCTCTGGAAACACCATATATTTT.

CDR3 protein: CASSRRLAQGNEQFF. The DNA for the CDR3 is TGCGCCAGCAGCCGCAGACTAGCCCAGGGCAATGAGCAGTTCTTC. The V call is TRBV5-1, the J call TRBJ2-1; the match to TRBD2 covers 7 bases. CDR1 and CDR2 from the germline V gene are SGHRS and YFSETQ. V trimming: 4 bases; J trimming: 6 bases; junction bases outside the gene matches: 10. CDR3 length: 15 residues.